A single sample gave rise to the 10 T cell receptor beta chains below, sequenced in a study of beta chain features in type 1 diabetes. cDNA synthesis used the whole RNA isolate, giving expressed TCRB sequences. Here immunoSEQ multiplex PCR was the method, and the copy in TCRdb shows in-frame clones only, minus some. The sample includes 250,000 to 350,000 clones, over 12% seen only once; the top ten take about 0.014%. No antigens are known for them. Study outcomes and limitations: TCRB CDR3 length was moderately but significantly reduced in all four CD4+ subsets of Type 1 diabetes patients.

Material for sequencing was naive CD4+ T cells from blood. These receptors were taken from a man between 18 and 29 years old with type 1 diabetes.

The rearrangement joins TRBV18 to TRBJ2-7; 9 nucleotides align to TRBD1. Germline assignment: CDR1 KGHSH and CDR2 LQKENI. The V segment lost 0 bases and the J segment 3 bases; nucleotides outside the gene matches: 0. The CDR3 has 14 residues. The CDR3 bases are TGTGCCAGCTCACCACCGGACAGGGGCTACGAGCAGTACTTC. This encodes CASSPPDRGYEQYF.

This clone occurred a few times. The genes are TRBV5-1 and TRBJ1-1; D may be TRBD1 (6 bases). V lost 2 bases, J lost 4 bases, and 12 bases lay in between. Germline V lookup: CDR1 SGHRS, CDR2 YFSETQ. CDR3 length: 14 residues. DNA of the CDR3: TGCGCCAGCAGCTTTCAGGGGTCGGGCACTGAAGCTTTCTTT. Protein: CASSFQGSGTEAFF.

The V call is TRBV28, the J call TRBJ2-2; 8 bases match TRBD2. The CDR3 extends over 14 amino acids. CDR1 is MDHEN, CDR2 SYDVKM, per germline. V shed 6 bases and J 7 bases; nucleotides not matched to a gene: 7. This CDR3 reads CASRPGGAGGELFF. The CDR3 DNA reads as TGTGCCAGCAGGCCCGGGGGGGCAGGCGGGGAGCTGTTTTTT.

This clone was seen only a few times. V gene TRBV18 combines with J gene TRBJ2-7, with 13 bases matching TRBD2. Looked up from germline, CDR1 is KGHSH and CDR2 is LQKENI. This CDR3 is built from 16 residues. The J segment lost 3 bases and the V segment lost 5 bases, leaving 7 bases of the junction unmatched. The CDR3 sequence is CASSAQTSGRFYEQYF. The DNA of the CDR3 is TGTGCCAGCTCAGCCCAGACTAGCGGGAGGTTCTACGAGCAGTACTTC.

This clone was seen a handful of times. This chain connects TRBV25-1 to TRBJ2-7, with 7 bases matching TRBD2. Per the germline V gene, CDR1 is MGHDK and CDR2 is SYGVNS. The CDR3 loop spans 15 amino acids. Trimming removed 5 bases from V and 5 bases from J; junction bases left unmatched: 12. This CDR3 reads CASSSRTSHRNEQYF. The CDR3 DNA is TGTGCCAGCAGTTCCCGGACTAGTCACCGGAACGAGCAGTACTTC.

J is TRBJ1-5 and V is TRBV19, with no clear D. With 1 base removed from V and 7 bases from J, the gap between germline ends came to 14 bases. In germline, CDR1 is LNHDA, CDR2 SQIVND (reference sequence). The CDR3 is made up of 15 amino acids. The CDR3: CASSIGRRAAQPQHF. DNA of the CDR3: TGTGCCAGTAGTATAGGGCGGCGGGCAGCCCAGCCCCAGCATTTT.

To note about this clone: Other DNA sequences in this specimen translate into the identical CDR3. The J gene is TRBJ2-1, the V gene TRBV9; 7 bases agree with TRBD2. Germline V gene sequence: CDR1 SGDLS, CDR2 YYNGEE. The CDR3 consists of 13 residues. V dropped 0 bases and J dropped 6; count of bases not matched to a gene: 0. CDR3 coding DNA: TGTGCCAGCAGCGTAGCGGGGGGCAATGAGCAGTTCTTC. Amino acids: CASSVAGGNEQFF.

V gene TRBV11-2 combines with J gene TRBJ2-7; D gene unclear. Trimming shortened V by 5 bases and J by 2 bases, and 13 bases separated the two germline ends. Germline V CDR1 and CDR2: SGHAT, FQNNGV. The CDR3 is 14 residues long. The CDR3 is CASSHPPSTYEQYF. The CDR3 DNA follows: TGTGCCAGCAGCCACCCTCCCTCTACCTACGAGCAGTACTTC.

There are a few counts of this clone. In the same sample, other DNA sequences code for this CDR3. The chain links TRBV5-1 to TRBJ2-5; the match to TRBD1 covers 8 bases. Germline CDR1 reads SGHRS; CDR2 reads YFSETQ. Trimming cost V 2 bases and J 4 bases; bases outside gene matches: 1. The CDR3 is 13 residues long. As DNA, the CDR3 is TGCGCCAGCAGCTTTGGACAGGGAGAGACCCAGTACTTC. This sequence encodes CASSFGQGETQYF.

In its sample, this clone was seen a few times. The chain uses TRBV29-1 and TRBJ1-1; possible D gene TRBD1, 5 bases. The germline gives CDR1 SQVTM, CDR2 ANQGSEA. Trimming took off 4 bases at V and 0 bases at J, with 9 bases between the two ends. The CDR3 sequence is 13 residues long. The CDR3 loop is CSVVRVMNTEAFF. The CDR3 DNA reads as TGCAGCGTTGTCAGGGTCATGAACACTGAAGCTTTCTTT. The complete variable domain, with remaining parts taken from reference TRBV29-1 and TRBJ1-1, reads SAVISQKPSRDICQRGTSLTIQCQVDSQVTMMFWYRQQPGQSLTLIATANQGSEATYESGFVIDKFPISRPNLTFSTLTVSNMSPEDSSIYLCSVVRVMNTEAFFGQGTRLTVV.